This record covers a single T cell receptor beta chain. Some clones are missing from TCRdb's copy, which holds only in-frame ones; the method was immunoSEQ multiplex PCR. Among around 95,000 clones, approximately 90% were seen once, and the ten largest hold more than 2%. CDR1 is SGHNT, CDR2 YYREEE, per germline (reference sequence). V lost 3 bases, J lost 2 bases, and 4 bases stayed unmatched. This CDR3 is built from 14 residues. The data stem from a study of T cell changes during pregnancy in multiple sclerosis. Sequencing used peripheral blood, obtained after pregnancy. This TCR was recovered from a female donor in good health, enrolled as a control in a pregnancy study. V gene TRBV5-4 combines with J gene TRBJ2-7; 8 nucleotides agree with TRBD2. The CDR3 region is CASSSTSGAYEQYF. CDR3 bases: TGTGCCAGCAGCTCTACTAGCGGAGCCTACGAGCAGTACTTC.